This TCR beta chain was retrieved from a study of T cell repertoires in cytomegalovirus infection. TCRdb re-derived calls from the reads in MiXCR, one entry per CDR3 protein. This sample has approximately 500,000 distinct CDR3 sequences, with approximately 15% found just once. Between the trimmed V and J ends, which lost 6 bases and 5 bases, there was a span of 11 bases. Germline loops: CDR1 ENHRY, CDR2 SYGVKD. The CDR3 runs 12 residues. This chain uses TRBV10-3 with TRBJ2-7; D is unclear. Sequencing was carried out using CD8+ T cells from PBMCs. This TCR was recovered from a human donor in good health (CMV status not recorded). Some clones in this sample may be carry-over from other donors' samples. Here the CDR3 DNA reads TGTGCCATCAGGGTGAACAACAACGAGCAGTACTTC. Translating gives CAIRVNNNEQYF.